Below, 28 T cell receptor beta chains from the same sample are listed, as sequenced in a study of shared T cell receptors in the human thymus. Sequencing used immunoSEQ multiplex PCR; TCRdb keeps in-frame clones, though not all of them. The data contain approximately 580,000 clones, about 80% of them singletons. These data are also associated with another study on human thymus T cells.

The sequenced material came from thymocytes. These receptors were obtained from a boy in the first two years of life with a congenital heart defect.

The V call is TRBV29-1, the J call TRBJ2-7; TRBD2 aligns across 16 bases. Germline V gene lookup returns CDR1 SQVTM and CDR2 ANQGSEA. The CDR3 is made up of 16 amino acids. Trimming removed 6 bases from V and 4 bases from J; junction bases left unmatched: 9. CDR3 coding DNA: TGCAGCGTGAGGATGGGACTAGCGGGAGGGAGTTACGAGCAGTACTTC. Translation gives CSVRMGLAGGSYEQYF.

The chain has TRBV15 and TRBJ2-5; weak D call: TRBD1 (5 bases). Germline lookup yields CDR1 LNHNV and CDR2 YYDKDF (reference sequence). This CDR3 has 16 amino acids. Trimming shortened V by 5 bases and J by 3 bases, and 19 bases separated the two germline ends. The CDR3 loop is CATSLTDSGIEETQYF. CDR3 coding DNA: TGTGCCACCAGCTTGACCGACAGTGGGATTGAAGAGACCCAGTACTTC.

This clone was counted a single time. V gene TRBV25-1 combines with J gene TRBJ1-1; 8 nucleotides align to TRBD1. V lost 7 bases, J lost 4 bases, and 17 bases stayed unmatched. The germline V gene encodes CDR1 MGHDK and CDR2 SYGVNS. This CDR3 comprises 17 residues. The CDR3 nucleotides are TGTGCCAGCACTGCGGACAGGGCCACCCCCCGAGGCACTGAAGCTTTCTTT. Protein sequence: CASTADRATPRGTEAFF.

The chain recombines TRBV18 with TRBJ2-5, with TRBD1 as a possible D gene (5 bases). The J call is doubtful: the DNA matches TRBJ2-7 better. From germline, CDR1 is KGHSH and CDR2 LQKENI. The length of the CDR3 is 15 residues. CDR3 amino acids: CASSPGQGHPYEQYF. Written as DNA, the CDR3 is TGTGCCAGCTCACCAGGGCAGGGCCATCCCTACGAGCAGTACTTC.

The table lists this clone with a few counts. This chain uses TRBV28 with TRBJ1-5; tentatively, D is TRBD1 (6 bases). CDR1 is MDHEN, CDR2 SYDVKM, per germline. CDR3 length: 13 residues. The V end was cut by 6 bases, the J end by 6 bases, with 12 bases between. This CDR3 reads CASRTKGVQPQHF. The CDR3 coding sequence is TGTGCCAGCAGGACCAAGGGGGTTCAGCCCCAGCATTTT.

V and J are TRBV10-1 and TRBJ2-2; 11 bases are shared with TRBD2. Germline lookup yields CDR1 WNHNN and CDR2 SYGVQD (reference sequence). The CDR3 covers 15 residues. J gave up 4 bases and V 5 bases, and 3 bases lay outside the gene matches. The CDR3 sequence is CASSIGTSGTGELFF. CDR3 DNA sequence: TGCGCCAGCAGTATAGGGACTAGCGGCACCGGGGAGCTGTTTTTT.

The rearrangement joins TRBV4-2 to TRBJ2-5, with 10 bases lining up with TRBD2. Judging by the DNA end, TRBJ2-7 fits better; the J call may be wrong. CDR1 LGHNA and CDR2 YNFKEQ come from the germline V gene. There are 16 residues in the CDR3. CDR3 coding DNA: TGTGCCAGCAGCCAAAGTCCAGCGGGAGGGTCCTACGAGCAGTACTTC. Translated: CASSQSPAGGSYEQYF.

The chain employs TRBV4-1 and TRBJ2-1, with 9 bases lining up with TRBD2. The CDR3 runs to 20 residues. The ends lost 0 bases at V and 0 bases at J; junction bases unmatched: 12. Germline assignment: CDR1 MGHRA and CDR2 YSYEKL. CDR3 sequence reads: CASSQDPRSGGPNSYNEQFF. CDR3 bases: TGCGCCAGCAGCCAAGACCCCCGCAGCGGGGGGCCCAACTCCTACAATGAGCAGTTCTTC.

The chain couples TRBV6-5 to TRBJ1-3, with D tentatively TRBD1 (5 bases). Germline CDR1 reads MNHEY; CDR2 reads SVGAGI. The V and J ends lost 6 bases and 0 bases respectively, with 12 bases between them. The CDR3 is 15 amino acids. CDR3 in amino acids: CASRPPGNSGNTIYF. CDR3 in DNA: TGTGCCAGCAGGCCTCCAGGGAACTCTGGAAACACCATATATTTT.

This chain joins TRBV9 and TRBJ1-3; 9 nucleotides match TRBD1. Looked up from germline, CDR1 is SGDLS and CDR2 is YYNGEE. The CDR3 runs 16 residues. J gave up 2 bases and V 4 bases, and 7 bases lay outside the gene matches. The CDR3 DNA is TGTGCCAGCAGCTCCAGGACAGGGGACACTGGAAACACCATATATTTT. This sequence encodes CASSSRTGDTGNTIYF. The whole variable domain, filled in from reference TRBV9 and TRBJ1-3, reads DSGVTQTPKHLITATGQRVTLRCSPRSGDLSVYWYQQSLDQGLQFLIQYYNGEERAKGNILERFSAQQFPDLHSELNLSSLELGDSALYFCASSSRTGDTGNTIYFGEGSWLTVV.

This chain connects TRBV19 to TRBJ1-3; no clear D gene. The germline V gene has CDR1 LNHDA and CDR2 SQIVND (reference sequence). The CDR3 loop spans 14 amino acids. V gave up 4 bases and J gave up 0 bases, with 7 bases separating them. The CDR3 nucleotides are TGTGCCAGTAGTACCGTCCCCTCTGGAAACACCATATATTTT. Its translation: CASSTVPSGNTIYF.

The chain has TRBV5-6 and TRBJ2-1, with 8 bases lining up with TRBD2. Germline CDR1 and CDR2: SGHDT and YYEEEE. V was clipped by 2 bases and J by 2 bases; unmatched bases: 9. This CDR3 has 17 amino acids. CDR3 nucleotide sequence: TGTGCCAGCAGCTTTGGCGTAGCGGGAATGACCTACAATGAGCAGTTCTTC. Its protein is CASSFGVAGMTYNEQFF.

This rearrangement joins TRBV9 to TRBJ1-2, with D possibly TRBD1 on 5 matching bases. Per germline, CDR1 SGDLS and CDR2 YYNGEE. V was trimmed by 4 bases and J by 5 bases, leaving 21 bases between them. This CDR3 contains 16 residues. In DNA form, the CDR3 reads TGTGCCAGCAGCCCCCGCCTGGAGGGGCTATCATATGGCTACACCTTC. It is translated as CASSPRLEGLSYGYTF.

The count of this clone is one. V is TRBV5-4 and J is TRBJ2-1; D is unclear. Trimming pared 1 base from V and 5 bases from J, leaving 13 bases between. The CDR3 is made up of 15 amino acids. Per germline, CDR1 SGHNT and CDR2 YYREEE (reference sequence). The CDR3 DNA follows: TGTGCCAGCAGCTTGTGTTGCGTCCCCAACAATGAGCAGTTCTTC. It encodes CASSLCCVPNNEQFF.

The sample holds a few counts of this clone. V and J are TRBV7-9 and TRBJ1-1; a weak D match, TRBD1 (5 bases). This CDR3 has 18 residues. V was cut by 1 base and J by 0 bases, with 18 bases left in between. CDR1 and CDR2 (germline): SEHNR, FQNEAQ (reference sequence). CDR3 region: CASSLGRGPRAMNTEAFF. The CDR3 nucleotides are TGTGCCAGCAGCTTAGGAAGGGGCCCCAGGGCCATGAACACTGAAGCTTTCTTT.

V is TRBV28 and J is TRBJ1-1; weak D call: TRBD1 (5 bases). The CDR3 runs 14 residues. The V end was cut by 4 bases, the J end by 5 bases, with 14 bases between. Germline values: CDR1 MDHEN, CDR2 SYDVKM. The CDR3 protein is CASSWGWAPTEAFF. The CDR3 DNA reads TGTGCCAGCAGTTGGGGCTGGGCTCCGACTGAAGCTTTCTTT.

The V and J genes are TRBV4-3 and TRBJ1-2; D not certain. V was cut by 0 bases and J by 5 bases, with 16 bases left in between. Germline values: CDR1 LGHNA, CDR2 YSLEER. The CDR3 sequence is 16 residues long. The CDR3 loop is CASSQDRSVLWYGYTF. CDR3 bases: TGCGCCAGCAGCCAAGATCGGAGTGTACTTTGGTATGGCTACACCTTC.

The gene calls are TRBV5-1 and TRBJ2-1, with D possibly being TRBD2 (5 bases). Between the trimmed V and J ends, which lost 2 bases and 5 bases, there was a span of 8 bases. CDR1 is SGHRS and CDR2 is YFSETQ in the germline V gene. The CDR3 loop spans 13 amino acids. The DNA for the CDR3 is TGCGCCAGCAGCTTAAAGGGAGACAATGAGCAGTTCTTC. It specifies CASSLKGDNEQFF.

The chain employs TRBV4-1 and TRBJ2-7; TRBD2 agrees at 11 bases. The CDR3 runs 20 residues. V was pared by 0 bases and J by 3 bases, with 16 bases of the junction left unmatched. CDR1 and CDR2 (germline): MGHRA, YSYEKL. This CDR3 reads CASSQEGGTSGLGPHYEQYF. In DNA, the CDR3 is TGCGCCAGCAGCCAAGAAGGAGGGACTAGCGGTCTCGGTCCCCACTACGAGCAGTACTTC.

This chain links TRBV7-6 with TRBJ1-2, with D unresolved. Per germline, CDR1 SGHVS and CDR2 FNYEAQ. This CDR3 comprises 14 residues. V lost 1 base and J lost 4, with 10 bases in between. The CDR3: CASSLGRTTYGYTF. The CDR3 DNA reads as TGTGCCAGCAGCTTAGGCCGAACTACCTATGGCTACACCTTC.

This clone has more than one count but fewer than ten. This rearrangement joins TRBV11-2 to TRBJ1-3, with D possibly being TRBD1 (6 bases). The length of the CDR3 is 15 residues. Germline V gene lookup returns CDR1 SGHAT and CDR2 FQNNGV. The ends were cut back, 5 bases at V and 0 bases at J, with 11 bases in the middle. This CDR3 reads CASSPGHFSGNTIYF. Here the CDR3 DNA reads TGTGCCAGCAGCCCGGGACACTTCTCTGGAAACACCATATATTTT.

V gene TRBV6-5 combines with J gene TRBJ1-2, with 8 nucleotides matching TRBD1. Losses at the gene ends were 4 bases for V and 8 bases for J; bases not matched to a gene: 3. In germline, CDR1 is MNHEY, CDR2 SVGAGI. CDR3 length equals 12 residues. CDR3 sequence (DNA): TGTGCCAGCAGTTGGACAGGGAAGGGCTACACCTTC. Protein product: CASSWTGKGYTF.

The chain joins TRBV6-5 to TRBJ2-7; 9 bases align to TRBD2. V lost 0 bases to trimming and J lost 6 bases; unmatched junction nucleotides: 6. This CDR3 has 15 residues. Germline assignment: CDR1 MNHEY and CDR2 SVGAGI. The CDR3 nucleotides read TGTGCCAGCAGTTACTCTTTAGCGGGGGCGGGCGAGCAGTACTTC. Translating it yields CASSYSLAGAGEQYF.

The gene calls are TRBV28 and TRBJ1-1, with D maybe TRBD1 (5 bases). The length of the CDR3 is 13 residues. V was clipped by 6 bases and J by 2 bases, with 10 bases between them. CDR1 is MDHEN, CDR2 SYDVKM, per germline. For the CDR3, the DNA is TGTGCCAGCAGCTGGGGGGGAAACACTGAAGCTTTCTTT. Translation gives CASSWGGNTEAFF.

This clone was counted a single time. This CDR3 reads CATSRAFAGDPHTDTQYF. The CDR3 DNA is TGTGCCACCAGCAGAGCTTTCGCAGGGGACCCCCACACAGATACGCAGTATTTT. V and J are TRBV15 and TRBJ2-3, with D tentatively TRBD1 (6 bases). Trimming removed 1 base at V and 2 bases at J, with 19 bases between. CDR1 is LNHNV, CDR2 YYDKDF, per germline (reference sequence). This CDR3 has 18 amino acids.

The chain couples TRBV27 to TRBJ2-5; TRBD1 matches at 9 bases. Germline V lookup: CDR1 MNHEY, CDR2 SMNVEV (reference sequence). The V and J ends lost 5 bases and 5 bases, in that order; junction bases with no gene match: 6. There are 14 residues in the CDR3. CDR3 coding DNA: TGTGCCAGCAGTCCCGGGACAGGGACGGAGACCCAGTACTTC. Translation: CASSPGTGTETQYF.

This chain uses TRBV6-1 with TRBJ2-7; TRBD1 might be the D (5 bases). CDR1 and CDR2 from the germline V gene are MNHNS and SASEGT. The CDR3 runs 14 residues. Trimming removed 7 bases from V and 0 bases from J, with 13 bases in between. The CDR3 nucleotides are TGTGCCAGCACCCTAGGGGTGGGCTCCTACGAGCAGTACTTC. Amino acids: CASTLGVGSYEQYF.

This clone was detected a few times. The gene calls are TRBV27 and TRBJ1-5; 7 nucleotides match TRBD1. Germline V gives CDR1 MNHEY, CDR2 SMNVEV (reference sequence). With V trimmed by 0 bases and J by 3 bases, 8 bases remained unmatched. The CDR3 covers 17 residues. The CDR3 loop is CASSLSRGGGPNQPQHF. CDR3 coding DNA: TGTGCCAGCAGTTTATCGAGAGGAGGGGGCCCCAATCAGCCCCAGCATTTT.